This T cell receptor (beta chain) emerged from a study of beta chain features in type 1 diabetes. Points from the study as a whole: The study found that naive, central memory and Treg TCRB repertoires appeared more similar in patients than in healthy donors.

Cells sorted by CD45RO/CCR7/CD25/CD127/CD95/CD27 comprised CD4+ naive, central memory, regulatory and stem cell-like memory cells. The CDR3 consists of 12 residues. V lost 8 bases and J lost 9; bases outside the gene matches: 9. Germline CDR1 LNHDA, CDR2 SQIVND (reference sequence). The investigators reverse transcribed all of the isolated RNA, so they sequenced expressed TCRB transcripts. There were 3 million to 4 million reads on average in the naive, central memory and regulatory T cell samples. Assay: immunoSEQ multiplex PCR; the TCRdb copy retains only in-frame clones and omits some. The table includes a few hundred thousand clones, 14% detected once. With regard to this clone: The antigen is undetermined.

The TCR was taken from a man younger than 45 in good health. The material sequenced was central memory CD4+ T cells from blood. The V call is TRBV19, the J call TRBJ2-5; 7 bases match TRBD2. The CDR3 DNA reads as TGTGCCAGTGGGACTAAAGGGTCGTCCCAGTACTTC. Protein: CASGTKGSSQYF.